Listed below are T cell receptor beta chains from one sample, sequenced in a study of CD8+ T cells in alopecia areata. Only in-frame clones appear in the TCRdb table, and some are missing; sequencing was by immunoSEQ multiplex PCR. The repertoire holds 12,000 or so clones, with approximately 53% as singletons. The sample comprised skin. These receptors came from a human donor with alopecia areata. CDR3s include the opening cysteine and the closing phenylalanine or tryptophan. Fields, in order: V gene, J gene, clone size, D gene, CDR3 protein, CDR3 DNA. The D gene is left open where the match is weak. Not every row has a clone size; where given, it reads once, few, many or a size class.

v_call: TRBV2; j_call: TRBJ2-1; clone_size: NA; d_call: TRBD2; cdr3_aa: CASRKIAGGFSYNEQFF; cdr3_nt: TGTGCCAGCAGAAAAATAGCGGGGGGTTTCTCCTACAATGAGCAGTTCTTC
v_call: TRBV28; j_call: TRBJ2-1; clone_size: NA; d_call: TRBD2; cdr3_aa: CASSFPPGGAYNEQFF; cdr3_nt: TGTGCCAGCAGTTTCCCCCCGGGGGGGGCCTACAATGAGCAGTTCTTC
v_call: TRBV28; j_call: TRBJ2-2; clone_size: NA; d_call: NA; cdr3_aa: CASRPNRANTGELFF; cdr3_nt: TGTGCCAGCAGACCGAACAGGGCTAACACCGGGGAGCTGTTTTTT
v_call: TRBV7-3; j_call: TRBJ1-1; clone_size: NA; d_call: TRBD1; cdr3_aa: CASSWTGPNTEAFF; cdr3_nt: TGTGCCAGCAGCTGGACAGGGCCGAACACTGAAGCTTTCTTT
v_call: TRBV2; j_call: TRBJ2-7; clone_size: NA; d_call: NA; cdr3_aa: CASSERGLEQYF; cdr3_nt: TGTGCCAGCAGTGAAAGGGGATTGGAGCAGTACTTC
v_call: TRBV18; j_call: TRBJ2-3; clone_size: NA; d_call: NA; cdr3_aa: CASSQDFTDTQYF; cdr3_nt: TGTGCCAGCTCTCAAGATTTCACAGATACGCAGTATTTT
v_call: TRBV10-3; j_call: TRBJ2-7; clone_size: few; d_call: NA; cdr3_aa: CAISESDKGSYEQYF; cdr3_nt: TGTGCCATCAGTGAGTCGGACAAGGGATCCTACGAGCAGTACTTC
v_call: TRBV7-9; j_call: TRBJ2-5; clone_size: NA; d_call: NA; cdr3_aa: CASSRDGNPQETQYF; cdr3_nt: TGTGCCAGCAGCCGGGACGGAAACCCTCAAGAGACCCAGTACTTC
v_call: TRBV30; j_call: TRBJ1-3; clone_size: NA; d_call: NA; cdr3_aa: CAWSSRAGNTIYF; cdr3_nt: TGTGCCTGGAGTTCCAGGGCTGGAAACACCATATATTTT
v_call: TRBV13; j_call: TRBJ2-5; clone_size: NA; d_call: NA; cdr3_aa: CASSPRAQETQYF; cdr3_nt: TGTGCCAGCAGCCCTCGGGCACAAGAGACCCAGTACTTC
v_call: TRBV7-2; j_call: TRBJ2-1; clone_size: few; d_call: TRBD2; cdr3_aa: CASSRGLGSYNEQFF; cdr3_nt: TGTGCCAGCAGCCGGGGACTAGGGTCCTACAATGAGCAGTTCTTC
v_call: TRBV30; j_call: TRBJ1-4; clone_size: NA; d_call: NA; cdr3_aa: CACLEGTNEKLFF; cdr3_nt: TGTGCCTGCCTCGAGGGAACTAATGAAAAACTGTTTTTT
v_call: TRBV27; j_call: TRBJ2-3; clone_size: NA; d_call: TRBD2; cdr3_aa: CASSLLSEPGLALTDTQYF; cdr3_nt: TGTGCCAGCAGTTTATTGTCCGAACCGGGACTAGCGCTTACAGATACGCAGTATTTT
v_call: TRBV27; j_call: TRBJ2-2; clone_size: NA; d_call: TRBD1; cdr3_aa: CASTRDRVTGELFF; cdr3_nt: TGTGCCAGCACCAGGGACAGGGTAACCGGGGAGCTGTTTTTT